The 16 T cell receptor beta chains below all came from one sample that was sequenced in a study of CD8 T cells in ankylosing spondylitis. TCRdb passed the 5' RACE reads through MiXCR, listing each CDR3 protein once. The data contain 250,000 to 350,000 distinct CDR3 sequences, approximately 20% of them seen just once; the ten biggest clones take up 7.5% to 9.5%. What was sequenced was blood, either unsorted or a sorted T cell fraction (not recorded which). The receptors stem from a male donor with ankylosing spondylitis or in good health (not recorded which).

This clonotype has only a few counts. This chain connects TRBV6-1 to TRBJ1-3, with D uncertain. The germline V gene encodes CDR1 MNHNS and CDR2 SASEGT. This CDR3 contains 15 residues. The V end was cut by 4 bases, the J end by 0 bases, with 10 bases between. The CDR3 sequence is CASSATGRSGNTIYF. DNA for the CDR3: TGTGCCAGCAGTGCCACGGGCCGCTCTGGAAACACCATATATTTT.

The V and J genes are TRBV7-6 and TRBJ2-3; D possibly corresponds to TRBD2 (6 bases). The CDR3 runs to 16 residues. CDR1 SGHVS and CDR2 FNYEAQ come from the germline V gene. Trimming shortened V by 5 bases and J by 3 bases, and 18 bases separated the two germline ends. The chain's CDR3 is CASSPIAAGLTDTQYF. For the CDR3, the DNA is TGTGCCAGCAGCCCTATCGCAGCGGGCCTTACAGATACGCAGTATTTT.

This clonotype was counted many times. This rearrangement joins TRBV6-5 to TRBJ1-2; D might be TRBD1 (5 bases). The CDR3 covers 14 residues. CDR1 and CDR2 (germline): MNHEY, SVGAGI. V lost 2 bases to trimming and J lost 4 bases, with 11 bases between them. CDR3 DNA sequence: TGTGCCAGCAGTTACGGGGGACGAGCCTATGGCTACACCTTC. This sequence encodes CASSYGGRAYGYTF.

A few counts support this clonotype. This rearrangement joins TRBV3-1 to TRBJ2-5, with TRBD1 matching over 9 bases. The CDR3 sequence is 14 residues long. Germline-derived CDR1 and CDR2 are LGHDT and YNNKEL (reference sequence). The J segment lost 4 bases and the V segment lost 3 bases, leaving 3 bases of the junction unmatched. CDR3: CASSHGTGRETQYF. The CDR3 DNA follows: TGTGCCAGCAGCCACGGGACAGGGCGAGAGACCCAGTACTTC.

The chain carries TRBV3-1 and TRBJ2-1; 7 bases are shared with TRBD2. This CDR3 comprises 15 residues. Germline V gives CDR1 LGHDT, CDR2 YNNKEL (reference sequence). V lost 2 bases, J lost 5 bases, and 6 bases stayed unmatched. The CDR3 region has the DNA TGTGCCAGCAGCCAACCTCGGACTAGAAACAATGAGCAGTTCTTC. Translating gives CASSQPRTRNNEQFF.

This clonotype appeared many times. Written as DNA, the CDR3 is TGTGCCATCAGTGCTGGGACAGGGGGTCAGCCCCAGCATTTT. It codes for CAISAGTGGQPQHF. The gene calls are TRBV10-3 and TRBJ1-5, with 11 bases identical to TRBD1. Germline V lookup: CDR1 ENHRY, CDR2 SYGVKD. This CDR3 comprises 14 residues. V shed 4 bases and J 6 bases; nucleotides not matched to a gene: 2.

A word on this clonotype: A junction end diverges from the germline sequence, so it may reflect a read error. The chain uses TRBV3-1 and TRBJ1-5; D not resolved. Germline CDR1 LGHDT, CDR2 YNNKEL (reference sequence). CDR3 size: 15 residues. The CDR3, as DNA: TGTGCCAGCAGCCAAGACGTGGGATTAAGTCAGCCCCAACATTTT. This encodes CASSQDVGLSQPQHF. Variable domain in full (rest from reference TRBV3-1 and TRBJ1-5): DTAVSQTPKYLVTQMGNDKSIKCEQNLGHDTMYWYKQDSKKFLKIMFSYNNKELIINETVPNRFSPKSPDKAHLNLHINSLELGDSAVYFCASSQDVGLSQPQHFGDGTRLSIL.

This clonotype was seen ten or more times. This chain links TRBV20-1 with TRBJ2-1; 9 bases map to TRBD2. Germline lookup yields CDR1 DFQATT and CDR2 SNEGSKA (reference sequence). The CDR3 is 13 residues long. The V gene end was trimmed by 6 bases and the J gene end by 6 bases; junction bases not matched to a gene: 6. Written as DNA, the CDR3 is TGCAGTGCCGGCGGGGGGGCCGGCAATGAGCAGTTCTTC. Amino acids: CSAGGGAGNEQFF.

The rearrangement uses TRBV21-1 and TRBJ2-7; the table's TRBD2 call for D was not verified on the DNA. TRBV21-1 is a known pseudogene. The CDR3 length is 12 residues. The CDR3 loop is CASGGDLYEQYV. CDR3 coding DNA: TGTGCCAGCGGGGGGGACCTATACGAGCAGTACGTC.

This clonotype has only a few counts. The gene calls are TRBV7-8 and TRBJ1-5; D perhaps matches TRBD1 (5 bases). The ends were cut back, 1 base at V and 0 bases at J, with 13 bases in the middle. Germline CDR1 is SGHVS and CDR2 is FQNEAQ. This CDR3 contains 17 residues. The CDR3 region is CASSLGRDPNSNQPQHF. The CDR3 coding sequence is TGTGCCAGCAGCTTAGGCAGGGACCCTAATAGCAATCAGCCCCAGCATTTT.

The rearrangement links TRBV5-1 to TRBJ2-2; TRBD1 matches 9 bases. Germline CDR1 reads SGHRS; CDR2 reads YFSETQ. The CDR3 is made up of 16 amino acids. Trimming at V came to 2 bases and at J to 5 bases, leaving 7 bases not matched to a gene. CDR3 DNA sequence: TGCGCCAGCAGCTTTATTGAACAGGGGGCGACCGGGGAGCTGTTTTTT. It translates to CASSFIEQGATGELFF. Together with reference TRBV5-1 and TRBJ2-2, the CDR3 gives the full variable domain: KAGVTQTPRYLIKTRGQQVTLSCSPISGHRSVSWYQQTPGQGLQFLFEYFSETQRNKGNFPGRFSGRQFSNSRSEMNVSTLELGDSALYLCASSFIEQGATGELFFGEGSRLTVL.

The V call is TRBV2, the J call TRBJ2-1; 12 bases are shared with TRBD2. The germline V gene has CDR1 SNHLY and CDR2 FYNNEI. J gave up 7 bases and V 3 bases, and 7 bases lay outside the gene matches. CDR3 length: 16 amino acids. The CDR3 sequence: CASSDVRLAGANEQFF. In DNA form, the CDR3 reads TGTGCCAGCAGTGATGTGAGACTAGCGGGAGCTAATGAGCAGTTCTTC. The full variable domain, rest sourced from reference TRBV2 and TRBJ2-1, is EPEVTQTPSHQVTQMGQEVILRCVPISNHLYFYWYRQILGQKVEFLVSFYNNEISEKSEIFDDQFSVERPDGSNFTLKIRSTKLEDSAMYFCASSDVRLAGANEQFFGPGTRLTVL.

V is TRBV20-1 and J is TRBJ1-2; 9 bases match TRBD1. This CDR3 region has 12 residues. Germline CDR1 DFQATT, CDR2 SNEGSKA (reference sequence). The V gene end was trimmed by 5 bases and the J gene end by 4 bases; junction bases not matched to a gene: 2. This chain's CDR3 is CSAGQGIYGYTF. CDR3 DNA: TGCAGTGCTGGACAGGGGATCTATGGCTACACCTTC.

In its sample, this clonotype was seen a few times. In nucleotides, the CDR3 is TGTGCCAGCAGCCAAGATCCAAACAGGGCGTTCGGTTCACCCCTCCACTTT. This translates into CASSQDPNRAFGSPLHF. The chain recombines TRBV4-2 with TRBJ1-6; maybe TRBD1 (6 bases). The CDR3 consists of 17 residues. In germline, CDR1 is LGHNA, CDR2 YNFKEQ. Trimming took off 0 bases at V and 9 bases at J, with 18 bases between the two ends.

The rearrangement links TRBV14 to TRBJ2-1, with TRBD1 identical over 8 bases. The CDR3 extends over 16 amino acids. The germline CDR1 and CDR2 sequences are SGHDN and FVKESK. The J segment lost 1 base and the V segment lost 4 bases, leaving 6 bases of the junction unmatched. The CDR3 region has the DNA TGTGCCAGCAGCCGCCTAGGACAGGGTTCCTACAATGAGCAGTTCTTC. Amino acid sequence: CASSRLGQGSYNEQFF. Filled out from reference TRBV14 and TRBJ2-1, the complete variable domain reads EAGVTQFPSHSVIEKGQTVTLRCDPISGHDNLYWYRRVMGKEIKFLLHFVKESKQDESGMPNNRFLAERTGGTYSTLKVQPAELEDSGVYFCASSRLGQGSYNEQFFGPGTRLTVL.

This clonotype was detected ten times or more. The chain uses TRBV4-2 and TRBJ2-1, with 8 bases that match TRBD2. Germline CDR1 and CDR2: LGHNA and YNFKEQ. Germline trimming cut 1 base from V and 12 bases from J; bases unmatched to any gene: 8. This CDR3 contains 14 residues. In nucleotides, the CDR3 is TGTGCCAGCAGCCAAGGTGAAGGACTAGCTGGGCAGTTCTTC. It is translated as CASSQGEGLAGQFF.